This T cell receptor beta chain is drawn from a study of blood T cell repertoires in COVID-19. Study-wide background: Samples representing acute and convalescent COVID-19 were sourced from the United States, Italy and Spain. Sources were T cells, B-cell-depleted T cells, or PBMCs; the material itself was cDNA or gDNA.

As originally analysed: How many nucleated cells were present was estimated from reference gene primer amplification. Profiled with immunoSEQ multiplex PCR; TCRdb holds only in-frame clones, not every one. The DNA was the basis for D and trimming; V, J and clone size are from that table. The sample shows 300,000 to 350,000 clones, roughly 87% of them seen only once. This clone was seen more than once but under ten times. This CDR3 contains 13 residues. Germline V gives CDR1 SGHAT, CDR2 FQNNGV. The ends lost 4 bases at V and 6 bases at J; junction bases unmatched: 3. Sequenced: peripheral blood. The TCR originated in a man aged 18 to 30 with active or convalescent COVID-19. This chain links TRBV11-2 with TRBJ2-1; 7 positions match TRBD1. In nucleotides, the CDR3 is TGTGCCAGCAGCTGGGGACAGATCAATGAGCAGTTCTTC. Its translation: CASSWGQINEQFF. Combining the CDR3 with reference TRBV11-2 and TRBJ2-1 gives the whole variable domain EAGVAQSPRYKIIEKRQSVAFWCNPISGHATLYWYQQILGQGPKLLIQFQNNGVVDDSQLPKDRFSAERLKGVDSTLKIQPAKLEDSAVYLCASSWGQINEQFFGPGTRLTVL.